What follows are 16 T cell receptor beta chains derived from one specimen sequenced in a study of cytomegalovirus exposure and HLA in healthy donors. This PCR relied on a set of 60 Vbeta primers and 13 Jbeta primers. Assay: immunoSEQ multiplex PCR; the TCRdb copy retains only in-frame clones and omits some. The top ten clones hold 3% to 4.5% of a sample with fewer than 90,000 clones, 75% to 80% of them seen once. Sequenced sample: PBMCs. The receptors come from a man in his thirties or forties in good health and CMV-seronegative.

CDR3 sequence: CATAGQVLGQPQHF. In DNA, the CDR3 is TGTGCCACCGCCGGACAGGTTTTGGGTCAGCCCCAGCATTTT. The chain recombines TRBV10-3 with TRBJ1-5; 7 nucleotides align to TRBD1. The CDR3 covers 14 residues. After removal of 10 bases from V and 6 bases from J, the junction contained 12 bases not matched to a gene. Germline V gene sequence: CDR1 ENHRY, CDR2 SYGVKD.

This chain connects TRBV27 to TRBJ1-5, with D unclear. The V and J ends lost 6 bases and 0 bases respectively, with 12 bases between them. Germline-derived CDR1 and CDR2 are MNHEY and SMNVEV (reference sequence). The CDR3 contains 15 residues. CDR3 coding DNA: TGTGCCAGCAGGCGTAGCACATATAGCAATCAGCCCCAGCATTTT. Translation gives CASRRSTYSNQPQHF.

Only one count was recorded for this clone. V gene TRBV6-1 combines with J gene TRBJ1-6, with a weak D call TRBD1 (6 bases). V was clipped by 1 base and J by 9 bases, with 13 bases between them. Germline CDR1 is MNHNS and CDR2 is SASEGT. This CDR3 contains 15 residues. The CDR3 reads CASSEDLTGFSPLHF. In DNA, the CDR3 is TGTGCCAGCAGTGAAGATTTGACAGGTTTTTCACCCCTCCACTTT.

Details on this clone: A read error may account for a junction end that differs from germline. The CDR3 DNA reads TGTGCCAGCAGCCCGGCCGGGACAGGGAAATCTGCCTCGCAGTATTTT. This codes for CASSPAGTGKSASQYF. The gene calls are TRBV5-1 and TRBJ2-3; TRBD1 aligns across 9 bases. The CDR3 loop spans 16 amino acids. The germline CDR1 and CDR2 sequences are SGHRS and YFSETQ.

The chain is built from TRBV6-5 and TRBJ2-1; TRBD1 is a possible D gene (6 bases). This CDR3 is 14 amino acids long. V lost 6 bases and J 6 bases, leaving 15 bases between the germline ends. Per germline, CDR1 MNHEY and CDR2 SVGAGI. CDR3 protein: CASRTRTGTNEQFF. CDR3 sequence (DNA): TGTGCCAGCAGAACACGAACAGGGACCAATGAGCAGTTCTTC.

This chain links TRBV9 with TRBJ2-3, with 11 positions matching TRBD2. There are 17 residues in the CDR3. Germline V gives CDR1 SGDLS, CDR2 YYNGEE. Trimming removed 1 base from V and 2 bases from J; junction bases left unmatched: 6. The CDR3 DNA reads TGTGCCAGCAGCGTAAAACTAGCGGGGGATCACACAGATACGCAGTATTTT. Translated: CASSVKLAGDHTDTQYF.

This clone has more than one count but fewer than ten. The sample holds other DNA sequences that translate to the same CDR3. V gene TRBV5-1 combines with J gene TRBJ2-7; perhaps TRBD1 as D (6 bases). Deletions cut 6 bases from V and 2 bases from J, with 12 bases between. Per the germline V gene, CDR1 is SGHRS and CDR2 is YFSETQ. This CDR3 region has 13 residues. CDR3 sequence: CASKWDKAYEQYF. The CDR3 DNA reads as TGCGCCAGCAAGTGGGACAAGGCCTACGAGCAGTACTTC.

The V gene is TRBV28, the J gene TRBJ1-2; TRBD1 matches at 7 bases. Germline CDR1 and CDR2: MDHEN and SYDVKM. This CDR3 is 15 amino acids long. The trim removed 1 base at V and 8 bases at J, leaving 10 bases unmatched. CDR3 region: CASSLYDRVEGGYTF. Here the CDR3 DNA reads TGTGCCAGCAGTTTATATGACAGGGTCGAAGGGGGCTACACCTTC.

The gene calls are TRBV28 and TRBJ1-2; 11 bases match TRBD1. The length of the CDR3 is 14 residues. Trimming at V came to 4 bases and at J to 7 bases, leaving 5 bases not matched to a gene. Germline V gene lookup returns CDR1 MDHEN and CDR2 SYDVKM. CDR3 residues: CASSSGQGAPGYTF. CDR3 DNA: TGTGCCAGCAGTTCCGGACAGGGGGCCCCTGGCTACACCTTC.

The genes are TRBV4-3 and TRBJ1-4; TRBD1 aligns across 9 bases. Unmatched junction bases numbered 7, after V lost 5 bases and J lost 6 bases. This CDR3 is 15 amino acids long. The germline V gene encodes CDR1 LGHNA and CDR2 YSLEER. The CDR3 coding sequence is TGCGCCAGCAGCAAGGGACAGGGTGAAGATGAAAAACTGTTTTTT. Translating gives CASSKGQGEDEKLFF.

This rearrangement joins TRBV5-4 to TRBJ1-5; D is possibly TRBD1 (5 bases). V was trimmed by 1 base and J by 3 bases, leaving 8 bases between them. Germline lookup yields CDR1 SGHNT and CDR2 YYREEE (reference sequence). The CDR3 sequence is 14 residues long. DNA for the CDR3: TGTGCCAGCAGCTTGCGGGGGGACAATCAGCCCCAGCATTTT. It encodes CASSLRGDNQPQHF.

V is TRBV6-1 and J is TRBJ2-2, with 7 bases matching TRBD2. V shed 8 bases, J shed 0 bases, and the junction held 3 bases outside the gene matches. This CDR3 region has 14 residues. Germline CDR1 is MNHNS and CDR2 is SASEGT. The CDR3 is CASLLAANTGELFF. Written as DNA, the CDR3 is TGTGCCAGCCTGCTAGCGGCGAACACCGGGGAGCTGTTTTTT.

This clone was seen once. The gene calls are TRBV7-9 and TRBJ2-1; 13 bases match TRBD2. In germline, CDR1 is SEHNR, CDR2 FQNEAQ (reference sequence). Losses at the gene ends were 3 bases for V and 6 bases for J; bases not matched to a gene: 8. There are 17 residues in the CDR3. CDR3 amino acids: CASSLRTSGSDINEQFF. Written as DNA, the CDR3 is TGTGCCAGCAGCTTGAGGACTAGCGGGAGCGACATCAATGAGCAGTTCTTC.

The rearrangement joins TRBV10-3 to TRBJ1-1, with TRBD1 identical over 7 bases. This CDR3 region has 15 residues. The ends lost 5 bases at V and 0 bases at J; junction bases unmatched: 6. Germline V gene data show CDR1 as ENHRY and CDR2 as SYGVKD. The DNA for the CDR3 is TGTGCCATCAGTTACAGGGGCGACATGAACACTGAAGCTTTCTTT. It yields the protein CAISYRGDMNTEAFF.

The chain uses TRBV29-1 and TRBJ2-7; possibly TRBD1 for D (6 bases). Germline V gene lookup returns CDR1 SQVTM and CDR2 ANQGSEA. CDR3 length equals 13 residues. V lost 6 bases and J lost 4, with 16 bases in between. The CDR3 DNA reads as TGCAGCGTCGATGGACAGTATGGGTACGAGCAGTACTTC. Translated, it gives CSVDGQYGYEQYF.

The V gene is TRBV6-1, the J gene TRBJ2-1; D gene uncertain. The CDR3 runs to 12 residues. Trimming stripped 6 bases from V and 7 bases from J, with 10 bases between. The V gene's germline CDR1 is MNHNS and CDR2 SASEGT. In DNA form, the CDR3 reads TGTGCCAGCAGAGCAAGCCTGAATGAGCAGTTCTTC. It is translated as CASRASLNEQFF.